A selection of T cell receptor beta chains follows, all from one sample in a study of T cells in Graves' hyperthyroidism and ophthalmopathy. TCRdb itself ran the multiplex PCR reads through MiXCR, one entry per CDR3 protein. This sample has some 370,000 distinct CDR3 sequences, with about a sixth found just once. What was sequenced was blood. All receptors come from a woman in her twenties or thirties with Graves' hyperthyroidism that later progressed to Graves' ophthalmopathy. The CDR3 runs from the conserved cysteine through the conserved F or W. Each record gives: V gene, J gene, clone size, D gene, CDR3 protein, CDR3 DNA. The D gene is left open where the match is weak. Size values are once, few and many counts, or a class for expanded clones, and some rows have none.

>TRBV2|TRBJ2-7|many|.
CASSEGLYNSYEQYF
TGTGCCAGCAGTGAAGGTCTGTACAACTCCTACGAGCAGTACTTC
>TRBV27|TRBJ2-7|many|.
CASSLSNSYEQYF
TGTGCCAGCAGTTTATCGAACAGCTACGAGCAGTACTTC
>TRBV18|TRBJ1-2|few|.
CASSPEGVSGRGYTF
TGTGCCAGCTCACCAGAAGGGGTTTCCGGCAGGGGCTACACCTTC
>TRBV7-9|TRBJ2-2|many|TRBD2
CASSLSGLEVFIAGELFF
TGTGCCAGCAGCCTCTCGGGACTAGAAGTCTTCATCGCCGGGGAGCTGTTTTTT
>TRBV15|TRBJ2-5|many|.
CATSRGGQETQYF
TGTGCCACCAGCAGAGGCGGACAAGAGACCCAGTACTTC
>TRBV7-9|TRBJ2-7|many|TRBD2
CASSSSTSGSSYEQYF
TGTGCCAGCAGCTCCTCGACTAGCGGGAGCTCCTACGAGCAGTACTTC
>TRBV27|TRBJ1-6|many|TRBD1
CASSPRTGGAISPLHF
TGTGCCAGCAGTCCCCGGACAGGGGGCGCGATCTCACCCCTCCACTTT
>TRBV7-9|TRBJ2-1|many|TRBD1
CASSFVDRGSDEQFF
TGTGCCAGCAGCTTTGTGGACAGGGGGTCAGATGAGCAGTTCTTC
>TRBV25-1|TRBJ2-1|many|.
CASSEIGVPRDEQFF
TGTGCCAGCAGTGAAATCGGGGTTCCGCGTGATGAGCAGTTCTTC
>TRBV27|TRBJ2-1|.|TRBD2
CASSLMAGGGNEQFF
TGTGCCAGCAGTTTAATGGCGGGAGGTGGGAATGAGCAGTTCTTC
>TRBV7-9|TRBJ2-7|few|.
CASSLASNYEQYF
TGTGCCAGCAGCTTAGCCTCGAACTACGAGCAGTACTTC
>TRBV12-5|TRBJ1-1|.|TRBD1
CASLDREGTEAFF
TGTGCTAGCCTGGACAGGGAGGGCACTGAAGCTTTCTTT
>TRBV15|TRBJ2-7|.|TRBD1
CATSRDYGTEVSYEQYF
TGTGCCACCAGCAGAGATTACGGGACAGAAGTCTCCTACGAGCAGTACTTC
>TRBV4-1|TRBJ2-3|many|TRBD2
CASSQDSLAGTDTQYF
TGCGCCAGCAGCCAAGACAGTTTAGCGGGAACAGATACGCAGTATTTT
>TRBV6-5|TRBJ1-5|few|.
CASSALDSGQPQHF
TGTGCCAGCAGTGCACTCGACTCTGGTCAGCCCCAGCATTTT
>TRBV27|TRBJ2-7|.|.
CASSLSSGLSYEQYF
TGTGCCAGCAGTCTATCATCAGGACTCTCCTACGAGCAGTACTTC
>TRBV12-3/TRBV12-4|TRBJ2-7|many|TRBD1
CASTRGGQGGSYEQYF
TGTGCCAGCACCAGAGGTGGACAGGGCGGCTCCTACGAGCAGTACTTC
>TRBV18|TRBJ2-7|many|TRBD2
CASSPGLASYEQYF
TGTGCCAGCTCACCCGGACTAGCGTCCTACGAGCAGTACTTC
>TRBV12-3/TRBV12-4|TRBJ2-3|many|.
CASRDTVTDTQYF
TGTGCCAGCAGGGACACCGTCACAGATACGCAGTATTTT
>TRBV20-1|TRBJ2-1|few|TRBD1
CSARELTGFQYHNEQFF
TGCAGTGCTAGAGAGTTGACAGGGTTCCAGTATCACAATGAGCAGTTCTTC
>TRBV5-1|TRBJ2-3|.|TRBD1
CASSTTTGGKDTQYF
TGCGCCAGCAGCACTACGACAGGGGGCAAAGATACGCAGTATTTT
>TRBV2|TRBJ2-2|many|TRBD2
CASKGLATTGELFF
TGTGCCAGCAAGGGACTAGCGACCACCGGGGAGCTGTTTTTT
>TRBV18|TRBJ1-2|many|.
CASSPPGWGADYGYTF
TGTGCCAGCTCACCACCGGGATGGGGGGCTGACTATGGCTACACCTTC
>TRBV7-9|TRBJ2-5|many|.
CASSLVRVRQQETQYF
TGTGCCAGCAGCCTCGTGCGGGTTCGCCAGCAAGAGACCCAGTACTTC
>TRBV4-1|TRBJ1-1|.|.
CASSVLRMAEAFF
TGCGCCAGCAGCGTTCTCAGGATGGCTGAAGCTTTCTTT
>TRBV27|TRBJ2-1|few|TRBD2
CASSVYSGTSVGEQFF
TGTGCCAGCAGTGTATATAGCGGGACTTCTGTAGGTGAGCAGTTCTTC
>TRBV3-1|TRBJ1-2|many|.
CASSPSAGSYTF
TGTGCCAGCAGCCCCTCAGCAGGGAGTTACACCTTC
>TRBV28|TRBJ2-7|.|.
CASSLVAAGPPYEQYF
TGTGCCAGCAGTTTAGTAGCGGCGGGGCCACCCTACGAGCAGTACTTC
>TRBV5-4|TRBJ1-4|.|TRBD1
CASAYGQGDEKLFF
TGTGCCAGCGCTTATGGACAGGGGGATGAAAAACTGTTTTTT
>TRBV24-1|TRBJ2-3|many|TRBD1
CATSDTPKGQFVWDTQYF
TGTGCCACCAGTGACACCCCAAAGGGACAGTTTGTCTGGGATACGCAGTATTTT
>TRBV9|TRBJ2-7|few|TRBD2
CASSVDGGSYEQYF
TGTGCCAGCAGCGTAGACGGGGGGTCCTACGAGCAGTACTTC